This T cell receptor (beta chain) was recovered during a study of blood T cell repertoires in COVID-19. Study as a whole: Samples came from the United States, Italy and Spain, spanning acute and convalescent COVID-19.

Unmatched junction bases numbered 8, after V lost 4 bases and J lost 4 bases. This CDR3 comprises 15 residues. Germline V gene data show CDR1 as SGHVS and CDR2 as FNYEAQ. In the original workflow: From reference gene primer amplification, estimates of nucleated cell counts were derived. Only in-frame clones appear in the TCRdb table, and some are missing; sequencing was by immunoSEQ multiplex PCR. The V and J calls and the clone size are those of that table, but D and trimming were determined from the DNA. The data contain 200,000 to 250,000 clones, more than 70% of them singletons. Source material: peripheral blood. The V and J genes are TRBV7-6 and TRBJ2-5, with 8 bases that match TRBD2. The origin of this receptor is a human donor in a cohort sampled during active COVID-19. The CDR3 DNA is TGTGCCAGCAGCTCACCCGCGGGGGGCCGAGAGACCCAGTACTTC. Translated: CASSSPAGGRETQYF.